One sample yielded the 5 T cell receptor beta chains listed below, sequenced in a study of CD8 T cells in Susac syndrome. After extraction with the RNeasy kit, about 0.5 to 1 ug of the RNA was reverse transcribed using random hexamers. TCRdb redid the calling of the immunoSEQ multiplex PCR reads with MiXCR, one entry per CDR3 protein. In the table there are about 100,000 distinct CDR3 sequences, 95% of which are singletons. Material: CD8+ T cells from PBMCs. The receptors were gathered from a human donor with Susac syndrome.

This clonotype was seen a single time. This sequence joins TRBV27 and TRBJ2-3; 7 bases align to TRBD2. Germline CDR1 and CDR2: MNHEY and SMNVEV (reference sequence). This CDR3 has 16 residues. Trimming cost V 0 bases and J 7 bases; bases outside gene matches: 10. This CDR3 reads CASSLSEIAGGNTQYF. CDR3 in DNA: TGTGCCAGCAGTTTATCGGAGATCGCCGGGGGGAATACGCAGTATTTT.

This chain connects TRBV12-3 or TRBV12-4 to TRBJ2-3; the match to TRBD2 covers 9 bases. V shed 10 bases, J shed 3 bases, and the junction held 11 bases outside the gene matches. The CDR3 sequence is 15 residues long. The CDR3 loop is CATRSLAGQTDTQYF. Here the CDR3 DNA reads TGTGCCACGCGAAGTCTAGCGGGGCAAACAGATACGCAGTATTTT.

The chain links TRBV12-3 or TRBV12-4 to TRBJ2-3; D may correspond to TRBD1 or TRBD2 (5 bases each). Trimming left V 5 bases short and J 0 bases short, with 15 bases between. The CDR3 length is 16 residues. The CDR3: CASSRRDGDSTDTQYF. CDR3 DNA sequence: TGTGCCAGCAGTCGACGGGACGGGGATAGCACAGATACGCAGTATTTT.

The chain uses TRBV5-1 and TRBJ2-5; D is unresolved. V was pared by 0 bases and J by 3 bases, with 15 bases between. Germline V gene lookup returns CDR1 SGHRS and CDR2 YFSETQ. The CDR3 has 16 residues. In nucleotides, the CDR3 is TGCGCCAGCAGCTTGGCCGTGTCAGGCCCTGAAGAGACCCAGTACTTC. As protein: CASSLAVSGPEETQYF.

This rearrangement joins TRBV20-1 to TRBJ2-7; D unresolved. Trimming took off 1 base at V and 0 bases at J, with 10 bases between the two ends. Germline V gives CDR1 DFQATT, CDR2 SNEGSKA (reference sequence). There are 14 residues in the CDR3. CDR3 in DNA: TGCAGTGCTAGAGTGGTCATGAGCTCCTACGAGCAGTACTTC. As protein: CSARVVMSSYEQYF.